The clone carrying this TCR beta chain has more than one count but fewer than ten. The data stem from a study of T cell repertoires in cytomegalovirus infection. TCRdb passed the reads through MiXCR, listing each CDR3 protein once. The table lists about 300,000 distinct CDR3 sequences, over 20% of them singletons. J was trimmed by 3 bases and V by 4 bases; bases with no gene match: 3. This CDR3 is 12 amino acids long. From germline, CDR1 is DFQATT and CDR2 SNEGSKA (reference sequence). The clonotype was recovered from a human donor in good health (CMV status not recorded). Some clones in this sample may be carry-over from other donors' samples. Sequencing was done on a sample of PBMCs. The chain couples TRBV20-1 to TRBJ2-7, with 7 positions matching TRBD2. The CDR3 spells CSATGTNYEQYF. DNA for the CDR3: TGCAGTGCTACCGGGACTAACTACGAGCAGTACTTC.